The TCR beta chain described here comes from a study of blood T cell repertoires in COVID-19. Overall study: The samples span acute and convalescent COVID-19 from the United States, Italy and Spain. PBMCs, B-cell-depleted T cells, or T cells provided the cDNA or gDNA that made up the material.

Germline V CDR1 and CDR2: SEHNR, FQNEAQ (reference sequence). J gave up 5 bases and V 1 base, and 6 bases lay outside the gene matches. The CDR3 contains 15 residues. Produced via immunoSEQ multiplex PCR; TCRdb's table is partial and in-frame only. The sample has roughly 97,000 clones; more than 85% are singletons. This clone was recorded a few times. The sequenced sample consisted of peripheral blood. This rearrangement joins TRBV7-9 to TRBJ2-7; 9 bases are shared with TRBD2. This TCR was sampled from a human donor in a cohort sampled during active COVID-19. CDR3 in DNA: TGTGCCAGCAGCTTAGGCACGGGACTAGCTGACGAGCAGTACTTC. As protein: CASSLGTGLADEQYF.